The sequence of this TCR beta chain was determined in a study of T cell repertoires in cytomegalovirus infection. Study-wide background: Alongside well-studied HLA-B-restricted CMV epitopes, recently identified HLA-C-restricted CMV epitopes were also used. CMV infection plus the matching HLA type was flagged by public TCR beta signatures.

TCRdb passed the reads through MiXCR, listing each CDR3 protein once. The sample lists hundreds of thousands of distinct CDR3 sequences, around 31% seen once, with 15% to 20% in the top ten. Findings and limits, study-wide: The ex vivo response was dominated by HLA-C-restricted CMV-specific TCR beta clonotypes. There were carriers of CMV plus the relevant HLA, and cumulative public TCR beta family frequency identified them.

As regards this clonotype: Its antigen is unknown.

The CDR3 is made up of 14 amino acids. Germline loops: CDR1 SGHTA, CDR2 FQGNSA. V was pared by 5 bases and J by 7 bases, with 16 bases between. This TCR derives from a human donor in good health (CMV status not recorded). Some clones in this sample may be carry-over from other donors' samples. The sequencing here drew on cultured PBMCs, taken from culture after CMV antigen stimulation. The chain links TRBV7-2 to TRBJ2-3; perhaps TRBD2 as D (6 bases). For the CDR3, the DNA is TGTGCCAGCAGCCGCGTCGGGGGTATCAATACGCAGTATTTT. As protein: CASSRVGGINTQYF.